This T cell receptor beta chain is from a study of T-cell reconstitution after alpha-beta-depleted transplantation in children. TCRbeta library construction was performed incorporating unique molecular identifiers. TCRdb fed the PCR reads into MiXCR, producing one record per CDR3 protein. The sample consists of fewer than 550,000 distinct CDR3 sequences, more than 9% of them appearing once. The study, taken as a whole, reports: It was newly produced T cells that mostly accounted for T-cell counts and diversity one year after transplant. For some patients, TCRbeta diversity was high at day 60 because of recipient T cells and thymic progenitors that survived. Reportedly, alpha-beta T cells present about two months post-transplant originated from several hundred expanded clones of graft origin.

In its sample, this clonotype was seen many times. Its antigen is undetermined. CDR1 is SGHTA and CDR2 is FQGNSA in the germline V gene. Trimming cost V 5 bases and J 4 bases; bases outside gene matches: 10. The CDR3 totals 15 residues. Sequencing used PBMCs, obtained before TCRalphabeta/CD19-depleted stem cell transplant. The sequence was collected from a child aged 2 to 10 with inherited bone marrow failure, due to receive a stem cell transplant. V gene TRBV7-2 combines with J gene TRBJ1-2; TRBD1 matches at 7 bases. The CDR3 DNA reads as TGTGCCAGCAGCCCAGGTGGGACAGACCCCTATGGCTACACCTTC. This codes for CASSPGGTDPYGYTF.